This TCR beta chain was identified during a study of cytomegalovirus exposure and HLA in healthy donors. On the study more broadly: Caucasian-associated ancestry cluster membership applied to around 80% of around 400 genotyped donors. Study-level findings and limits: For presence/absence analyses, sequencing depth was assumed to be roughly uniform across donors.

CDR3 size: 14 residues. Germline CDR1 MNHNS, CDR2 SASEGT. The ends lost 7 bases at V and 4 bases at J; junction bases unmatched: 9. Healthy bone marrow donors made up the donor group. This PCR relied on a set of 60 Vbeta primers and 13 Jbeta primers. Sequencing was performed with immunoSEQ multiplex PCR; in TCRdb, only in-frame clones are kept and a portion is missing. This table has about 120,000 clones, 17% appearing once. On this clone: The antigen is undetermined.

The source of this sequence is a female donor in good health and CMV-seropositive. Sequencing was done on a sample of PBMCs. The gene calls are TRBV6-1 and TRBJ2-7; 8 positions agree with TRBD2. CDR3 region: CASNRPGGLYEQYF. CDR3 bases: TGTGCCAGCAATCGACCGGGGGGGTTGTACGAGCAGTACTTC.